This is a list of T cell receptor beta chains from one sample in a study of T cell responses to AZD1222 COVID-19 vaccine. The table came from immunoSEQ multiplex PCR; TCRdb's copy has only in-frame clones and leaves some out. The table shows 100,000 to 150,000 clones, with around 90% occurring only once. This specimen was peripheral blood, taken on day 0 of MenACWY control vaccination. The receptors originated from an adult in good health. The CDR3 runs from the conserved cysteine through the conserved F or W. Each record gives: D gene, V gene, J gene, clone size, CDR3 protein, CDR3 DNA. The D gene is left open where the match is weak. Only some rows state a clone size, as once, few, many or a class for expanded clones.

D gene: TRBD2
V gene: TRBV6-4
J gene: TRBJ2-1
clone size: NA
CDR3 protein: CASSDWVLAGRSSYNEQFF
CDR3 DNA: TGTGCCAGCAGTGACTGGGTACTAGCGGGGCGAAGCTCCTACAATGAGCAGTTCTTC

D gene: TRBD1
V gene: TRBV5-1
J gene: TRBJ1-1
clone size: NA
CDR3 protein: CASSRDRGPNTEAFF
CDR3 DNA: TGCGCCAGCAGCCGGGACAGGGGGCCGAACACTGAAGCTTTCTTT

D gene: NA
V gene: TRBV9
J gene: TRBJ2-7
clone size: NA
CDR3 protein: CASSAQGRETYEQYF
CDR3 DNA: TGTGCCAGCAGCGCCCAAGGTAGGGAAACCTACGAGCAGTACTTC

D gene: TRBD2
V gene: TRBV6-6
J gene: TRBJ2-3
clone size: NA
CDR3 protein: CASSYSTGLATDTQYF
CDR3 DNA: TGTGCCAGCAGTTACTCGACGGGACTAGCGACAGATACGCAGTATTTT

D gene: NA
V gene: TRBV15
J gene: TRBJ1-1
clone size: NA
CDR3 protein: CATSRDRLGSGEAFF
CDR3 DNA: TGTGCCACCAGCAGAGATCGGCTTGGGAGTGGTGAAGCTTTCTTT

D gene: NA
V gene: TRBV3-1/TRBV3-2
J gene: TRBJ2-3
clone size: NA
CDR3 protein: CASSQGGSGNTQYF
CDR3 DNA: TGTGCCAGCAGCCAAGGGGGGAGCGGAAATACGCAGTATTTT

D gene: NA
V gene: TRBV5-4
J gene: TRBJ2-5
clone size: NA
CDR3 protein: CASSAMAGETQYF
CDR3 DNA: TGTGCCAGCAGCGCAATGGCGGGGGAGACCCAGTACTTC

D gene: NA
V gene: TRBV6-6
J gene: TRBJ2-1
clone size: NA
CDR3 protein: CASSYSIFPYNEQFF
CDR3 DNA: TGTGCCAGCAGTTACTCGATATTTCCCTACAATGAGCAGTTCTTC

D gene: TRBD1
V gene: TRBV5-1
J gene: TRBJ2-7
clone size: NA
CDR3 protein: CASSLGGQSTALGRSSYEQYF
CDR3 DNA: TGCGCCAGCAGCTTGGGGGGACAGTCAACGGCCTTAGGGAGATCATCATACGAGCAGTACTTC

D gene: NA
V gene: TRBV6-5
J gene: TRBJ1-4
clone size: NA
CDR3 protein: CASSFGGRLTEKLFF
CDR3 DNA: TGTGCCAGCAGTTTCGGGGGCAGACTCACCGAAAAACTGTTTTTT

D gene: NA
V gene: TRBV7-2
J gene: TRBJ2-3
clone size: few
CDR3 protein: CASSSNLDPQYF
CDR3 DNA: TGTGCCAGCAGCTCGAATCTGGATCCGCAGTATTTT

D gene: NA
V gene: TRBV20-1
J gene: TRBJ2-7
clone size: NA
CDR3 protein: CSASLREPYEQYF
CDR3 DNA: TGCAGTGCTAGTCTCCGGGAACCCTACGAGCAGTACTTC

D gene: TRBD2
V gene: TRBV5-1
J gene: TRBJ2-1
clone size: NA
CDR3 protein: CASSFGLARRNEQFF
CDR3 DNA: TGCGCCAGCAGCTTCGGACTAGCGCGTAGGAATGAGCAGTTCTTC

D gene: NA
V gene: TRBV2
J gene: TRBJ1-2
clone size: NA
CDR3 protein: CASSEGFGYTF
CDR3 DNA: TGTGCCAGCAGTGAAGGGTTTGGCTACACCTTC

D gene: NA
V gene: TRBV7-2
J gene: TRBJ2-7
clone size: NA
CDR3 protein: CASSFDSQDLQYF
CDR3 DNA: TGTGCCAGCAGCTTTGATTCTCAGGACCTGCAGTACTTC

D gene: NA
V gene: TRBV2
J gene: TRBJ2-7
clone size: NA
CDR3 protein: CASNLGLVGEQYF
CDR3 DNA: TGTGCCAGCAATTTGGGATTAGTGGGGGAGCAGTACTTC

D gene: TRBD1
V gene: TRBV6-5
J gene: TRBJ2-1
clone size: NA
CDR3 protein: CASSSRQGVEQFF
CDR3 DNA: TGTGCCAGCAGTTCGAGACAGGGGGTCGAGCAGTTCTTC

D gene: NA
V gene: TRBV28
J gene: TRBJ1-1
clone size: few
CDR3 protein: CASSLPVGGGNTEAFF
CDR3 DNA: TGTGCCAGCAGTCTCCCGGTTGGGGGAGGAAACACTGAAGCTTTCTTT

D gene: TRBD1
V gene: TRBV30
J gene: TRBJ1-1
clone size: NA
CDR3 protein: CAWTRDSGKNTEAFF
CDR3 DNA: TGTGCCTGGACTCGGGACAGCGGGAAGAACACTGAAGCTTTCTTT

D gene: TRBD1
V gene: TRBV6-5
J gene: TRBJ2-7
clone size: NA
CDR3 protein: CASSSLPGQGPYEQYF
CDR3 DNA: TGTGCCAGCAGTTCCCTTCCGGGACAGGGGCCCTACGAGCAGTACTTC

D gene: TRBD2
V gene: TRBV18
J gene: TRBJ2-6
clone size: once
CDR3 protein: CASSPQSLAGGSIGANVLTF
CDR3 DNA: TGTGCCAGCTCACCACAGAGTCTAGCGGGAGGGAGCATTGGGGCCAACGTCCTGACTTTC

D gene: NA
V gene: TRBV27
J gene: TRBJ2-7
clone size: NA
CDR3 protein: CASSWTISYEQYF
CDR3 DNA: TGTGCCAGCAGTTGGACAATCTCCTACGAGCAGTACTTC

D gene: NA
V gene: TRBV2
J gene: TRBJ1-1
clone size: NA
CDR3 protein: CASAQTYTEAFF
CDR3 DNA: TGTGCCAGCGCCCAGACATACACTGAAGCTTTCTTT

D gene: NA
V gene: TRBV12-3/TRBV12-4
J gene: TRBJ1-5
clone size: NA
CDR3 protein: CASSLSQNQPQHF
CDR3 DNA: TGTGCCAGCAGTTTAAGCCAAAATCAGCCCCAGCATTTT

D gene: NA
V gene: TRBV5-1
J gene: TRBJ1-1
clone size: once
CDR3 protein: CASSLDVGVEAEAFF
CDR3 DNA: TGCGCCAGCAGCTTGGACGTAGGGGTCGAAGCTGAAGCTTTCTTT

D gene: NA
V gene: TRBV5-6
J gene: TRBJ2-7
clone size: NA
CDR3 protein: CASSEAPAPSYEQYF
CDR3 DNA: TGTGCCAGCAGCGAGGCCCCGGCCCCGTCCTACGAGCAGTACTTC

D gene: TRBD2
V gene: TRBV7-9
J gene: TRBJ2-1
clone size: NA
CDR3 protein: CASSPGGSTYNEQFF
CDR3 DNA: TGTGCCAGCAGCCCGGGAGGGTCAACCTACAATGAGCAGTTCTTC

D gene: NA
V gene: TRBV3-1/TRBV3-2
J gene: TRBJ2-7
clone size: NA
CDR3 protein: CASSQGAGSSYEQYF
CDR3 DNA: TGTGCCAGCAGCCAAGGGGCAGGGAGCTCCTACGAGCAGTACTTC

D gene: NA
V gene: TRBV5-5
J gene: TRBJ1-3
clone size: NA
CDR3 protein: CASSLFGGSGGNTIYF
CDR3 DNA: TGTGCCAGCAGCTTATTTGGAGGGTCCGGAGGAAACACCATATATTTT

D gene: NA
V gene: TRBV6-2/TRBV6-3
J gene: TRBJ1-2
clone size: few
CDR3 protein: CASSYSTEGYGYTF
CDR3 DNA: TGTGCCAGCAGTTACTCGACCGAGGGATATGGCTACACCTTC

D gene: NA
V gene: TRBV18
J gene: TRBJ1-6
clone size: NA
CDR3 protein: CASSPMNSYNSPLHF
CDR3 DNA: TGTGCCAGCTCACCAATGAACAGCTATAATTCACCCCTCCACTTT

D gene: TRBD1
V gene: TRBV6-5
J gene: TRBJ2-1
clone size: NA
CDR3 protein: CASSDYRGQYNEQFF
CDR3 DNA: TGTGCCAGCAGCGATTACAGGGGGCAGTACAATGAGCAGTTCTTC

D gene: NA
V gene: TRBV12-3/TRBV12-4
J gene: TRBJ1-2
clone size: NA
CDR3 protein: CASSQARYGYTF
CDR3 DNA: TGTGCCAGCAGCCAAGCGCGCTATGGCTACACCTTC

D gene: TRBD1
V gene: TRBV4-1
J gene: TRBJ2-7
clone size: NA
CDR3 protein: CASSQGTGTDEQYF
CDR3 DNA: TGCGCCAGCAGCCAAGGGACAGGGACTGACGAGCAGTACTTC

D gene: NA
V gene: TRBV30
J gene: TRBJ1-4
clone size: NA
CDR3 protein: CAWRPRSGKLFF
CDR3 DNA: TGTGCCTGGAGACCCCGTTCTGGAAAACTGTTTTTT

D gene: NA
V gene: TRBV3-1/TRBV3-2
J gene: TRBJ1-2
clone size: NA
CDR3 protein: CASRAREGSNYGYTF
CDR3 DNA: TGTGCCAGCAGGGCCAGGGAGGGGAGTAACTATGGCTACACCTTC

D gene: NA
V gene: TRBV5-4
J gene: TRBJ1-2
clone size: NA
CDR3 protein: CASSLDRAASNYGYTF
CDR3 DNA: TGTGCCAGCAGCTTGGACAGGGCTGCGTCTAACTATGGCTACACCTTC

D gene: NA
V gene: TRBV2
J gene: TRBJ1-4
clone size: NA
CDR3 protein: CASSPWGTSNEKLFF
CDR3 DNA: TGTGCCAGCAGCCCGTGGGGCACATCTAATGAAAAACTGTTTTTT

D gene: NA
V gene: TRBV6-1
J gene: TRBJ2-5
clone size: NA
CDR3 protein: CASSEGWETQYF
CDR3 DNA: TGTGCCAGCAGTGAGGGTTGGGAGACCCAGTACTTC

D gene: TRBD2
V gene: TRBV30
J gene: TRBJ2-2
clone size: NA
CDR3 protein: CAWSQAGTTTGELFF
CDR3 DNA: TGTGCCTGGAGTCAGGCCGGGACTACCACCGGGGAGCTGTTTTTT

D gene: NA
V gene: TRBV27
J gene: TRBJ1-1
clone size: NA
CDR3 protein: CASSPLTGVMNTEAFF
CDR3 DNA: TGTGCCAGCAGTCCGCTGACAGGAGTGATGAACACTGAAGCTTTCTTT

D gene: TRBD1
V gene: TRBV14
J gene: TRBJ2-5
clone size: NA
CDR3 protein: CASSPLQGAETQYF
CDR3 DNA: TGTGCCAGCAGCCCGTTACAGGGGGCAGAGACCCAGTACTTC

D gene: NA
V gene: TRBV30
J gene: TRBJ1-1
clone size: NA
CDR3 protein: CAWSRNTEAFF
CDR3 DNA: TGTGCCTGGAGTCGGAACACTGAAGCTTTCTTT

D gene: TRBD1
V gene: TRBV7-9
J gene: TRBJ2-7
clone size: NA
CDR3 protein: CASSRQGDYEQYF
CDR3 DNA: TGTGCCAGCAGCCGCCAGGGGGACTACGAGCAGTACTTC

D gene: NA
V gene: TRBV28
J gene: TRBJ1-5
clone size: once
CDR3 protein: CASSLDSNQPQHF
CDR3 DNA: TGTGCCAGCAGTTTAGATAGCAATCAGCCCCAGCATTTT

D gene: NA
V gene: TRBV11-2
J gene: TRBJ1-6
clone size: NA
CDR3 protein: CASSLEGRKRAGSPLHF
CDR3 DNA: TGTGCCAGCAGCTTAGAGGGCAGAAAGAGGGCAGGCTCACCCCTCCACTTT

D gene: TRBD2
V gene: TRBV6-5
J gene: TRBJ2-3
clone size: NA
CDR3 protein: CASSTAGLTTDTQYF
CDR3 DNA: TGTGCCAGCAGTACAGCGGGGTTAACCACAGATACGCAGTATTTT

D gene: NA
V gene: TRBV11-3
J gene: TRBJ2-2
clone size: NA
CDR3 protein: CASSLVFNTGELFF
CDR3 DNA: TGTGCCAGCAGCTTAGTCTTTAACACCGGGGAGCTGTTTTTT

D gene: TRBD2
V gene: TRBV19
J gene: TRBJ2-5
clone size: once
CDR3 protein: CASSTRGRASETQYF
CDR3 DNA: TGTGCCAGTAGTACCCGCGGGAGGGCGAGTGAGACCCAGTACTTC

D gene: NA
V gene: TRBV28
J gene: TRBJ2-1
clone size: NA
CDR3 protein: CASIPGSSYNEQFF
CDR3 DNA: TGTGCCAGTATACCGGGGAGCTCCTACAATGAGCAGTTCTTC

D gene: TRBD2
V gene: TRBV5-1
J gene: TRBJ2-1
clone size: NA
CDR3 protein: CASSFGLAGYNEQFF
CDR3 DNA: TGCGCCAGCAGCTTCGGACTAGCGGGGTACAATGAGCAGTTCTTC

D gene: NA
V gene: TRBV19
J gene: TRBJ1-2
clone size: NA
CDR3 protein: CASNGVTRGYTF
CDR3 DNA: TGTGCCAGTAACGGGGTTACGCGGGGCTACACCTTC

D gene: TRBD2
V gene: TRBV7-2
J gene: TRBJ2-5
clone size: NA
CDR3 protein: CASSQGLAGGQETQYF
CDR3 DNA: TGTGCCAGCAGCCAGGGACTAGCGGGAGGGCAAGAGACCCAGTACTTC

D gene: NA
V gene: TRBV6-5
J gene: TRBJ1-5
clone size: NA
CDR3 protein: CASRLLSNQPQHF
CDR3 DNA: TGTGCCAGCAGGCTCCTTAGCAATCAGCCCCAGCATTTT

D gene: TRBD2
V gene: TRBV6-4
J gene: TRBJ2-1
clone size: few
CDR3 protein: CASSEREGSYNEQFF
CDR3 DNA: TGTGCCAGCAGTGAGCGGGAGGGCTCCTACAATGAGCAGTTCTTC

D gene: NA
V gene: TRBV7-9
J gene: TRBJ1-3
clone size: NA
CDR3 protein: CASSPWGNSGNTIYF
CDR3 DNA: TGTGCCAGCAGCCCCTGGGGAAACTCTGGAAACACCATATATTTT

D gene: TRBD2
V gene: TRBV6-1
J gene: TRBJ2-1
clone size: NA
CDR3 protein: CASSAGTSGIGGEQFF
CDR3 DNA: TGTGCCAGCAGTGCCGGGACTAGCGGGATAGGGGGAGAGCAGTTCTTC

D gene: TRBD1
V gene: TRBV7-9
J gene: TRBJ1-1
clone size: NA
CDR3 protein: CASSLTGVPGTEAFF
CDR3 DNA: TGTGCCAGCAGCCTGACAGGGGTTCCGGGCACTGAAGCTTTCTTT

D gene: NA
V gene: TRBV5-4
J gene: TRBJ2-7
clone size: once
CDR3 protein: CASSAGWDSSYEQYF
CDR3 DNA: TGTGCCAGCAGCGCGGGATGGGACAGCTCCTACGAGCAGTACTTC

D gene: NA
V gene: TRBV2
J gene: TRBJ2-7
clone size: NA
CDR3 protein: CASSELSNYEQYF
CDR3 DNA: TGTGCCAGCAGTGAGCTGAGTAACTACGAGCAGTACTTC